This record covers a single T cell receptor beta chain. Its antigen remains unknown. This specimen comes from a study of T cell responses to AZD1222 COVID-19 vaccine. Study-wide findings and caveats: Clonal diversity may have been underestimated in mostly white British donors.

Assay used: immunoSEQ multiplex PCR; TCRdb lists only in-frame clones, some missing. The sample has approximately 170,000 clones, around 90% seen once. The V gene's germline CDR1 is SGHTA and CDR2 FQGTGA. J gave up 7 bases and V 5 bases, and 7 bases lay outside the gene matches. This CDR3 comprises 13 residues. V is TRBV7-3 and J is TRBJ2-7, with 8 bases lining up with TRBD2. The sample was peripheral blood, taken on day 0 of AZD1222 vaccination. The clonotype was recovered from an adult in good health. The CDR3 DNA sequence: TGTGCCAGCAGCCCCGCGGGAGGATGGGAGCAGTACTTC. This codes for CASSPAGGWEQYF.